The 9 T cell receptor beta chains presented below share a single source sample, sequenced in a study of CXCR3-negative and CXCR3-positive naive CD8 T cells. Through 5' RACE with UMI labels, the TRB cDNA libraries were prepared. TCRdb processed the 5' RACE reads again and assigns one entry to each CDR3 protein, with no DNA. This sample's table has 84,000 or so distinct CDR3 sequences. What was sequenced was naive CXCR3- CD8+ T cells from blood. The subset was: CD45RO-CCR7+CD27+CD95- naive CD8+ T cells lacking CXCR3 (TNR3-). Receptors originate from a human donor in good health. Some clones in this sample may be carry-over from other donors' samples.

V gene TRBV28 combines with J gene TRBJ1-1; the TCRdb call, TRBD1, lacks DNA for checking. This CDR3 has 14 amino acids. Germline V gives CDR1 MDHEN, CDR2 SYDVKM. The CDR3 here is CASSPDREAVQAFF. The variable domain in full, with the rest retrieved from reference TRBV28 and TRBJ1-1, is DVKVTQSSRYLVKRTGEKVFLECVQDMDHENMFWYRQDPGLGLRLIYFSYDVKMKEKGDIPEGYSVSREKKERFSLILESASTNQTSMYLCASSPDREAVQAFFGQGTRLTVV.

The rearrangement joins TRBV21-1 to TRBJ1-4; TCRdb's D call, TRBD1, is unchecked because there is no DNA. TRBV21-1 is shown as a pseudogene. CDR3 length: 16 amino acids. CDR3: CASSNSSGTGHEKLFF.

V gene TRBV12-3 or TRBV12-4 combines with J gene TRBJ2-5; TCRdb calls TRBD1, which cannot be checked without DNA. CDR3 length: 15 amino acids. The CDR3 here is CASSRWQPGLETQYF.

The chain uses TRBV7-9 and TRBJ1-1. The CDR3 spans 14 residues. From germline, CDR1 is SEHNR and CDR2 FQNEAQ (reference sequence). This CDR3 reads CASSFPGLGTEAFF.

The genes are TRBV6-1 and TRBJ2-1; checking the TCRdb D call of TRBD2 is not possible without DNA. Germline loops: CDR1 MNHNS, CDR2 SASEGT. The CDR3 has 16 residues. The CDR3 sequence is CASSRLAGESYNEQFF.

This chain joins TRBV14 and TRBJ2-5; the D call from TCRdb, TRBD2, cannot be confirmed without DNA. The V gene's germline CDR1 is SGHDN and CDR2 FVKESK. This CDR3 has 17 amino acids. Here the CDR3 reads CASSQGPLDGTQETQYF.

This chain connects TRBV10-3 to TRBJ2-7; the D gene TCRdb calls, TRBD2, cannot be checked with no DNA. Germline V gives CDR1 ENHRY, CDR2 SYGVKD. This CDR3 spans 18 amino acids. The CDR3 spells CAISEEVGLAGISYEQYF.

The genes are TRBV28 and TRBJ2-3; TCRdb designates TRBD2, a call that cannot be tested without DNA. The CDR3 is made up of 13 amino acids. Per germline, CDR1 MDHEN and CDR2 SYDVKM. CDR3 protein: CASTGRRTDTQYF.

V usage is TRBV4-2 and J usage is TRBJ2-7; TCRdb gives TRBD1 as the D gene, but with no DNA this cannot be confirmed. The germline gives CDR1 LGHNA, CDR2 YNFKEQ. The CDR3 has 16 residues. CDR3 residues: CASSQDTRGSSYEQYF.